This is a list of T cell receptor beta chains from one sample in a study of shared clonotypes between healthy human individuals. The protocol was immunoSEQ multiplex PCR, while the TCRdb copy is restricted to in-frame clones and leaves out a portion. The profile shows about 2.1 million clones, 93% of them singletons. Sequencing used naive CD8+ T cells from PBMCs. These TCRs come from a man aged 18 to 29 in good health. Some clones in this sample may be carry-over from other donors' samples. The CDR3 runs from the conserved cysteine through the conserved F or W.

v_gene,CDR3aa
TRBV5-1,CASSPRDPSTDTQYF
TRBV7-2,CASSFNAGPGHTYEQYF
TRBV29-1,CSVPQIDYGYTF
TRBV2,CASSARVHEQYF
TRBV27,CASSFLGRLSSYEQYF
TRBV11-2,CASSLGTGPAYEQYF
TRBV28,CASSMGLVSEQYF
TRBV7-8,CASSLAMVGQINEKLFF
TRBV7-2,CASSLPPGELFF
TRBV5-5,CASSLMGGQETQYF
TRBV27,CASSSLIGLEAFF
TRBV6-5,CATGPNTGELFF
TRBV10-2,CASRDTGQGPYGYTF
TRBV19,CASSLSGTGVEKLFF
TRBV21-1,CASSKGVAQNEQFF
TRBV5-6,CASSNSDSNQPQHF
TRBV9,CASSPGFGTSDQYF
TRBV7-2,CASSTGLAGSYNEQFF
TRBV9,CASSPGTGWNTIYF
TRBV11-2,CASSLGGSGNEQYF
TRBV7-9,CASSSPGREIYTGELFF
TRBV9,CASSVGGRAGPHEQYF
TRBV5-1,CASSPRLARRAETQYF
TRBV15,CATSRGGGNEQFF
TRBV28,CASSPQDSTYEQYF
TRBV11-2,CASSRTIAGERSYEQYF
TRBV5-8,CASSPLWRESAGELFF
TRBV4-1,CASSQGRMNTEAFF
TRBV25-1,CASSVQGMNTEAFF
TRBV7-6,CASSQGLARDEQYF
TRBV11-2,CASSLYGGGQEAFF
TRBV6-5,CASSYSTPGSGNEQFF
TRBV30,CAWSQDRGGGNTIYF
TRBV13,CASSLVGGTYEQYF
TRBV28,CASSFPSLTPGASLVTNEKLFF
TRBV19,CASRKQGRWDSPLHF
TRBV9,CASSGGTGTYEQYF
TRBV7-8,CASSPFGLAGTQETQYF
TRBV9,CASSVEAWSQVAGYTF
TRBV2,CASSTQPERFQETQYF
TRBV9,CASSVGQGTGELFF
TRBV9,CASSAEGTADTQYF
TRBV11-2,CASSSTVNQPQHF
TRBV7-8,CASSLSGYLLYEQYF
TRBV9,CASTDHGGVNEQFF
TRBV4-3,CASSQARLTTYEQYF
TRBV14,CASSQDYVASGNTIYF
TRBV4-1,CASSQDLGFNQPQHF
TRBV30,CAWCPGGSTEAFF
TRBV2,CASRVLILSPYNEQFF
TRBV25-1,CASSDSTTLLTDTQYF
TRBV25-1,CASSSRDSAVEAFF
TRBV19,CASSVAQRTGSYNEQFF
TRBV5-6,CASSSYRLSGAANTEAFF
TRBV7-2,CASSLSWNNNEQFF
TRBV2,CASRAPLNHYGYTF